This T cell receptor beta chain appears in the sequencing data of a study of Ad26.COV2.S vaccination and SARS-CoV-2 variants. Libraries were prepared by immunoSEQ multiplex PCR; TCRdb keeps only in-frame clonotypes and omits some of them. The sample includes 300,000 to 450,000 clones, roughly 84% of them seen just once. Per the germline V gene, CDR1 is LGHDT and CDR2 is YNNKEL (reference sequence). The CDR3 sequence is 14 residues long. With 4 bases removed from V and 0 bases from J, the gap between germline ends came to 10 bases. Treatment of the sample: 15 to 20 received Ad26.COV2.S at low or high dose, single or two shots; a few received placebo; per-sample allocation not given. Sampling happened 63 days after the first vaccine or placebo injection. Expressing Wuhan-strain SARS-CoV-2 spike, an Ad26 vector served as the vaccine.

This chain links TRBV3-1 (or the pseudogene TRBV3-2) with TRBJ2-7; D unresolved. Sequencing was performed on peripheral blood, taken in a trial of Ad26.COV2.S vaccine versus placebo. This receptor was obtained from a person between 18 and 59 years old who received the Ad26.COV2.S COVID-19 vaccine or a placebo. CDR3 nucleotide sequence: TGTGCCAGCAGCCCCGGACGGGTCTCCTACGAGCAGTACTTC. Translation gives CASSPGRVSYEQYF.